Given below is one TCR beta chain in context. This clonotype is deemed medium-sized (0.01 to 0.1%). Its target antigen remains unknown. Base quality data are lacking; no much larger clone is found one base away. The CDR3, from cysteine to phenylalanine, totals 15 residues. CDR3 DNA only is kept here, 45 bases in frame from base 1. The V end loses 4 bases and the J end loses 6 bases, and a stretch of 18 bases separates them. The germline V gene yields MNHNS for CDR1 and SASEGT for CDR2. Sequenced using an Illumina MiSeq. The public reads were quality trimmed at Q25 with fastp and then assembled into clones with MiXCR by TCRdb, keeping productive beta chains. Each CDR3 protein appears once, grouped with its most common genes and DNA. The table for this sample lists over 5,500 distinct CDR3 sequences; 16% of them were counted only once. The ten most abundant clones make up about 46% of the sample. The data were obtained in a study of liver allograft versus peripheral blood T cells (dated by TCRdb to about 2020). For context, the study as a whole: T cell receptor repertoires present within transplanted livers were compared with repertoires in the peripheral blood of liver transplant recipients.

What the study reported, not specific to this receptor: T cell receptor repertoires inside liver allografts were reported to be different from the repertoires detected in peripheral blood.

The sequence was obtained from a human patient who had a liver transplant. Post transplant, some T cells may arise from the graft donor. The chain links TRBV6-1 with TRBJ1-2, with the D gene call left open. The CDR3 in this case is CASSGPDGLQDGYTF. The bases read TGTGCCAGCAGTGGGCCGGACGGATTACAAGATGGCTACACCTTC.